Following are 10 T cell receptor beta chains from one sample sequenced in a study of T-cell memory formation after mild COVID-19. One entry per CDR3 protein, called by TCRdb with MiXCR from the 5' RACE reads. The data show about 110,000 distinct CDR3 sequences, about 15% seen once. Input material: PBMCs or a T cell subset sorted from them (not recorded which). The receptor set was obtained from an adult woman who had mild COVID-19 (a few samples of this study predate the infection). Cell type and time point are not known.

The rearrangement joins TRBV4-1 to TRBJ1-1, with unresolved D. The CDR3 is 15 amino acids. In germline, CDR1 is MGHRA, CDR2 YSYEKL. Trimming shortened V by 0 bases and J by 1 base, and 9 bases separated the two germline ends. The CDR3, as DNA: TGCGCCAGCAGCCAAGATTGGGGAGGGAACACTGAAGCTTTCTTT. Amino acid sequence: CASSQDWGGNTEAFF.

This clonotype was counted between two and nine times. This chain uses TRBV15 with TRBJ2-1; 11 nucleotides agree with TRBD2. Germline V gives CDR1 LNHNV, CDR2 YYDKDF (reference sequence). The CDR3 covers 16 residues. Trimming at V came to 0 bases and at J to 8 bases, leaving 6 bases not matched to a gene. CDR3 protein: CATSRDGSGGAYEQFF. The CDR3 region has the DNA TGTGCCACCAGCAGAGATGGTAGCGGGGGGGCCTATGAGCAGTTCTTC.

The chain joins TRBV19 to TRBJ2-7, with D perhaps TRBD1 (7 bases). Germline V CDR1 and CDR2: LNHDA, SQIVND (reference sequence). V dropped 5 bases and J dropped 1 base, with 9 bases sitting between them. This CDR3 comprises 13 residues. CDR3 DNA: TGTGCCAGTAGTGCAGGGGGGTCCTACGAGCAGTACTTC. This codes for CASSAGGSYEQYF.

This chain joins TRBV18 and TRBJ2-5, with a tentative D call TRBD1 (6 bases). CDR1 and CDR2 (germline): KGHSH, LQKENI. This CDR3 has 15 amino acids. Deletions cut 2 bases from V and 4 bases from J, with 14 bases between. In nucleotides, the CDR3 is TGTGCCAGCTCACCAGGGGGCGAGGGTGGAGAGACCCAGTACTTC. Residues: CASSPGGEGGETQYF.

This clonotype was counted between two and nine times. The CDR3 nucleotides read TGTGCCAGCAGACACGAAGGGGGTGCTGGAAACACCATATATTTT. Encoded protein: CASRHEGGAGNTIYF. The chain links TRBV7-9 to TRBJ1-3, with D tentatively TRBD1 (6 bases). The V gene lost 6 bases and the J gene lost 2 bases, with 14 bases spanning the gap. CDR1 and CDR2 (germline): SEHNR, FQNEAQ (reference sequence). This CDR3 is 15 amino acids long.

This clonotype was seen only a few times. V is TRBV19 and J is TRBJ1-6; 8 nucleotides match TRBD1. The V gene's germline CDR1 is LNHDA and CDR2 SQIVND (reference sequence). The length of the CDR3 is 14 residues. With V trimmed by 6 bases and J by 9 bases, 7 bases remained unmatched. CDR3 sequence: CASSLQGAGSPLHF. CDR3 DNA: TGTGCCAGTAGCCTTCAGGGGGCGGGTTCACCCCTCCACTTT.

This chain links TRBV7-2 with TRBJ1-2; a weak D match, TRBD1 (5 bases). V lost 5 bases and J lost 6, with 16 bases in between. Germline-derived CDR1 and CDR2 are SGHTA and FQGNSA. The CDR3 totals 14 residues. CDR3 sequence reads: CASSPLGGAHGYTF. CDR3 DNA: TGTGCCAGCAGCCCTCTAGGAGGGGCCCATGGCTACACCTTC.

The chain recombines TRBV11-3 with TRBJ1-1; D gene uncertain. CDR1 and CDR2 from the germline V gene are SGHNT and YENEEA. V was shortened by 0 bases and J by 7 bases, with 15 bases between the two germline ends. This CDR3 spans 15 amino acids. The CDR3 region is CASSLDIGFGSEAFF. In nucleotides, the CDR3 is TGTGCCAGCAGCTTAGATATCGGCTTCGGAAGTGAAGCTTTCTTT.

In its sample, this clonotype was seen a few times. The chain has TRBV5-5 and TRBJ1-3; D unclear. CDR1 and CDR2 (germline): SGHKS, YYEKEE (reference sequence). This CDR3 is built from 14 residues. Trimming pared 2 bases from V and 3 bases from J, leaving 9 bases between. The CDR3 nucleotides read TGTGCCAGCAGCTTAACGGGCCATGGAAACACCATATATTTT. This translates into CASSLTGHGNTIYF.

The V call is TRBV7-6, the J call TRBJ2-1; 9 nucleotides align to TRBD2. This CDR3 contains 13 residues. Per the germline V gene, CDR1 is SGHVS and CDR2 is FNYEAQ. Trimming took 5 bases from V and 8 from J; bases not matched to a gene: 4. The CDR3 DNA reads as TGTGCCAGCAGCGACAGGACTAGCGATGAGCAGTTCTTC. Amino acid sequence: CASSDRTSDEQFF.